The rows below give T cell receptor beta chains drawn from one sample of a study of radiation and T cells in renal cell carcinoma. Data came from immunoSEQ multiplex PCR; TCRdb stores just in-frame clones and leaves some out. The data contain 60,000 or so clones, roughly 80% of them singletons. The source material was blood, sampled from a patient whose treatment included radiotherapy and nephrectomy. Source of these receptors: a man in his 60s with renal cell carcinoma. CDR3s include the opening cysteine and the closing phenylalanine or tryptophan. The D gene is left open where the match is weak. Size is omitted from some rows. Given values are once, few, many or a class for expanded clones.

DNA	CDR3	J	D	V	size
TGTGCCAGCTCTCGGGGGCTGTCGGAGACCCAGTACTTC	CASSRGLSETQYF	TRBJ2-5	-	TRBV6-5	-
TGTGCCAGCAGCTTAGGAGCTAGGTTTGGTGAAGCTTTCTTT	CASSLGARFGEAFF	TRBJ1-1	-	TRBV7-2	-
TGTGCCTGGAGTAAGGGATCGTCTAATGAAAAACTGTTTTTT	CAWSKGSSNEKLFF	TRBJ1-4	-	TRBV30	-
TGTGCCAGCAGCCAAGTCCAGGGCGGGGATTCACCCCTCCACTTT	CASSQVQGGDSPLHF	TRBJ1-6	-	TRBV14	-
TGTGCCAGCAGCTTACGGCAGGGGGGTTACACTGAAGCTTTCTTT	CASSLRQGGYTEAFF	TRBJ1-1	TRBD1	TRBV7-9	few
TGCAGCGTTGAAGATCAAAGTGAAAAACTGTTTTTT	CSVEDQSEKLFF	TRBJ1-4	-	TRBV29-1	-
TGCGCCAGCAGCCAAGATGGGGGGACCGCGAACACCGGGGAGCTGTTTTTT	CASSQDGGTANTGELFF	TRBJ2-2	-	TRBV4-3	-
TGTGCCAGCAGTGAAGGTCAGGTCGGTACCGGGGAGCTGTTTTTT	CASSEGQVGTGELFF	TRBJ2-2	-	TRBV2	-
TGTGCCATCAGTGAGCTGGGACAGGGGTCACCCCTCCACTTT	CAISELGQGSPLHF	TRBJ1-6	TRBD1	TRBV10-3	-
TGTGCCAGCAGCCCCGACATCTACACTGAAGCTTTCTTT	CASSPDIYTEAFF	TRBJ1-1	-	TRBV5-6	few
TGTGCCAGCAGCTTTGGCAGGAACACTGAAGCTTTCTTT	CASSFGRNTEAFF	TRBJ1-1	-	TRBV6-6	-
TGTGCCAGCAGCTCCGCACGGAGGCAGGGCCGTAAAGCTTTCTTT	CASSSARRQGRKAFF	TRBJ1-1	-	TRBV7-2	-
TGTGCCAGCAGCCCGGGACAGGGAGACTCCTACGAGCAGTACTTC	CASSPGQGDSYEQYF	TRBJ2-7	TRBD1	TRBV11-2	-
TGTGCCAGCAGCCCTCTATCCCGAGGGACCGGGGAGCTGTTTTTT	CASSPLSRGTGELFF	TRBJ2-2	-	TRBV7-6	-
TGCAGCGTTGGAGGGGGCGCGTTGGGCGGGGAGCTGTTTTTT	CSVGGGALGGELFF	TRBJ2-2	TRBD1	TRBV29-1	once
TGTGCCTGGAGCCGGGGCCAGCGAGGCTACACCTTC	CAWSRGQRGYTF	TRBJ1-2	-	TRBV30	-
TGTGCCAGTAGTAACTGGGGGACGGGGGACCTAGCAAGCGCAGATACGCAGTATTTT	CASSNWGTGDLASADTQYF	TRBJ2-3	-	TRBV19	-
TGTGCCAGCAGGGCGGGACAGGCGATCTCCTACGAGCAGTACTTC	CASRAGQAISYEQYF	TRBJ2-7	TRBD1	TRBV5-6	-
TGTGCCAGCAGCCGTCAGGGACAGGGGAACACTGAAGCTTTCTTT	CASSRQGQGNTEAFF	TRBJ1-1	TRBD1	TRBV7-2	-
TGTGCCAGTAGTGCAAGACCTAAACTGGGGGATCAGCCCCAGCATTTT	CASSARPKLGDQPQHF	TRBJ1-5	-	TRBV19	-
TGCGCCAGCAGCTTTCTACAGGGCCCCGTTGGTGGCTACACCTTC	CASSFLQGPVGGYTF	TRBJ1-2	-	TRBV5-1	-
TGCAGCGCAAGGACAGGGGGGTATGGCTACACCTTC	CSARTGGYGYTF	TRBJ1-2	TRBD1	TRBV29-1	-
TGCGCCAGCAGCCAAGAGCTCGGCCACTTCTACGAGCAGTACTTC	CASSQELGHFYEQYF	TRBJ2-7	-	TRBV4-3	-
TGTGCCAGCAGCTTAGTTGCTAGCGGGAGTTGGAATGAGCAGTTCTTC	CASSLVASGSWNEQFF	TRBJ2-1	TRBD2	TRBV7-2	-
TGTGCCAGCAGCCAATCGCCCGGGGGCTCCCGAAGCTACTATGGCTACACCTTC	CASSQSPGGSRSYYGYTF	TRBJ1-2	-	TRBV14	-
TGCGCCAGCAGCCTGGGACTAGCGGGAGGGGTTAGCTCCTACAATGAGCAGTTCTTC	CASSLGLAGGVSSYNEQFF	TRBJ2-1	TRBD2	TRBV5-1	-
TGTGCCAGCTCACTTTTACTAGGAGATACGCAGTATTTT	CASSLLLGDTQYF	TRBJ2-3	-	TRBV18	-
TGTGCCAGCAGCCACGACCACACAGATACGCAGTATTTT	CASSHDHTDTQYF	TRBJ2-3	-	TRBV5-6	-
TGTGCCAGCAGTTCCCCCACGGGACAGACCCTTCCAACTAATGAAAAACTGTTTTTT	CASSSPTGQTLPTNEKLFF	TRBJ1-4	TRBD1	TRBV27	-
TGCGCCAGCAGCCGAGACCTTGCAACATCACCCCTCCACTTT	CASSRDLATSPLHF	TRBJ1-6	-	TRBV4-3	-
TGTGCCAGCAGCTTAGGAGGGGCAGCCCAAGAGACCCAGTACTTC	CASSLGGAAQETQYF	TRBJ2-5	-	TRBV7-2	-
TGTGCCAGCAGCCCAGGGACAGCGAACACCGGGGAGCTGTTTTTT	CASSPGTANTGELFF	TRBJ2-2	TRBD1	TRBV6-1	-
TGTGCCAGCAGTTTAACTACTTACACAGATACGCAGTATTTT	CASSLTTYTDTQYF	TRBJ2-3	-	TRBV27	-
TGCGCCAGCAAGATTACAGGGGACACTGAAGCTTTCTTT	CASKITGDTEAFF	TRBJ1-1	TRBD1	TRBV5-1	-
TGTGCCAGCAGACACCCGCAGGGCTACGAGCAGTACTTC	CASRHPQGYEQYF	TRBJ2-7	-	TRBV6-1	few
TGTGCCAGCTCACCCCAACAGGGGGCTGGAAACACCATATATTTT	CASSPQQGAGNTIYF	TRBJ1-3	TRBD1	TRBV18	-